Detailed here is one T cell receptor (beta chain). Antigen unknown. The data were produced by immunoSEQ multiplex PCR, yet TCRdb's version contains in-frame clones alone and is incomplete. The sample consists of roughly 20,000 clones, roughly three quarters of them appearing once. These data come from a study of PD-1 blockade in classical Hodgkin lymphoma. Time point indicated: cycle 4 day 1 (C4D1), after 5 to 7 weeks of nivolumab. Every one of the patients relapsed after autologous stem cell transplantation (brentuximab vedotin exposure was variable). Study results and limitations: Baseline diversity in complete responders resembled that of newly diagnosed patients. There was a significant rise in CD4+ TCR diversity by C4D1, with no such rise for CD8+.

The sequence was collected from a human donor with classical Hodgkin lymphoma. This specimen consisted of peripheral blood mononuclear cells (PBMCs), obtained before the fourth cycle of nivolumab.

CDR3 DNA sequence: TGCGCCAGCAGTGATGGGCCCAGACTTGACAGAGCGAATGAGCAGTTCTTC. This codes for CASSDGPRLDRANEQFF. The rearrangement joins TRBV10-2 to TRBJ2-1; D is perhaps TRBD1 (5 bases). The V gene lost 3 bases and the J gene lost 7 bases, with 22 bases spanning the gap. The germline V gene encodes CDR1 WSHSY and CDR2 SAAADI. The CDR3 consists of 17 residues.